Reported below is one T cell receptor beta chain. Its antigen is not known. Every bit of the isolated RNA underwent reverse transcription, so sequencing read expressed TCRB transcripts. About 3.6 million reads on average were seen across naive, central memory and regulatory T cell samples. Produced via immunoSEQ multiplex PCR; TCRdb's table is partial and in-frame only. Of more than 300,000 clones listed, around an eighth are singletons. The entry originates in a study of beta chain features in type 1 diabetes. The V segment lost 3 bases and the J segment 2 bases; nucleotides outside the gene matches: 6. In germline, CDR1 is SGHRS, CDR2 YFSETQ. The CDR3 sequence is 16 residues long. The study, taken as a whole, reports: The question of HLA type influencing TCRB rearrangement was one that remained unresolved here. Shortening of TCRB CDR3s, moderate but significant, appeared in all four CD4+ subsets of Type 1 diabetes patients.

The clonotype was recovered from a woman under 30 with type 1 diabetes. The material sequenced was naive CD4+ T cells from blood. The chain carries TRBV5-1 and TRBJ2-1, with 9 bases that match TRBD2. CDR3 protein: CASSSGLAWTYNEQFF. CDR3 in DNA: TGCGCCAGCAGCTCTGGACTAGCGTGGACCTACAATGAGCAGTTCTTC. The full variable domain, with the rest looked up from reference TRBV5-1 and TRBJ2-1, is KAGVTQTPRYLIKTRGQQVTLSCSPISGHRSVSWYQQTPGQGLQFLFEYFSETQRNKGNFPGRFSGRQFSNSRSEMNVSTLELGDSALYLCASSSGLAWTYNEQFFGPGTRLTVL.